The clone carrying this TCR beta chain was observed a single time. CDR1 is GTSNPN, CDR2 SVGIG, per germline (reference sequence). The CDR3 loop spans 14 amino acids. Trimming took off 4 bases at V and 7 bases at J, with 14 bases between the two ends. Assay: immunoSEQ multiplex PCR; the TCRdb copy retains only in-frame clones and omits some. The table lists hundreds of thousands of clones, roughly 89% of them singletons. This specimen comes from a study of blood T cell repertoires in COVID-19. The study drew participants aged about 18 to 89 years from roughly 25 US areas. V and J are TRBV30 and TRBJ1-6, with a tentative D call TRBD1 (6 bases). This clonotype originated in a woman aged 45-65 years who had been exposed to COVID-19. Sequenced: PBMCs or T cells enriched from blood (not recorded which). CDR3 nucleotides: TGTGCCTGGACCACGCCTCAGGGGAATTCACCCCTCCACTTT. It is translated as CAWTTPQGNSPLHF. Full variable domain (missing parts from reference TRBV30 and TRBJ1-6): SQTIHQWPATLVQPVGSPLSLECTVEGTSNPNLYWYRQAAGRGLQLLFYSVGIGQISSEVPQNLSASRPQDRQFILSSKKLLLSDSGFYLCAWTTPQGNSPLHFGNGTRLTVT.